Sequencing of this T cell receptor (beta chain) was carried out in a study of blood T cell repertoires in COVID-19. The table came from immunoSEQ multiplex PCR; TCRdb's copy has only in-frame clones and leaves some out. The sample contains approximately 210,000 clones, more than 80% of which appear only once. Germline CDR1 and CDR2: SNHLY and FYNNEI. The CDR3 runs to 14 residues. V dropped 4 bases and J dropped 6 bases, with 14 bases sitting between them. The chain carries TRBV2 and TRBJ2-3, with D possibly being TRBD2 (6 bases). Material for sequencing was peripheral blood. The clonotype comes from a woman older than 75 with COVID-19, enrolled during active disease. CDR3 sequence (DNA): TGTGCCAGCAGTGCGGGTGGAGGGATGGATACGCAGTATTTT. Encoded protein: CASSAGGGMDTQYF.